This TCR beta chain came from a study of blood T cells in healthy people across ages. This clonotype was counted at least ten times. Its matching antigen is unknown. Its ends do not fully match the called genes, so a read error is possible. Together with a sample-barcoded 5' primer, a J-beta primer mix was included in a second PCR lasting roughly 6 to 12 cycles. Via MiXCR, TCRdb re-called the 5' RACE reads, giving one row per CDR3 protein. The table lists about 780,000 distinct CDR3 sequences, around a quarter of them singletons. Overall study results and limits: TCR beta diversity per million T cells fell roughly linearly with age.

Samples each had at least 5 micrograms of total RNA extracted. The CDR3 totals 15 residues. The germline V gene encodes CDR1 SGHRS and CDR2 YFSETQ. Separately, the same data were catalogued under a study of T cells of mothers and their children. In that study: Maternal samples each gave over 9.5 million TCR beta CDR3 reads, and child samples several million each. There were no persistent microchimeric T cell clones detected.

The source material was blood. The clonotype was recovered from a boy younger than 18 in good health. The chain uses TRBV5-1 and TRBJ2-3, with TRBD2 identical over 8 bases. CDR3 bases: TGTGCCAGCAGCTTAGCGGGGCCTAGCACAGATACGCAGTATTTT. It specifies CASSLAGPSTDTQYF.